The clone carrying this TCR beta chain was observed a few times. Seattle patients were enrolled during active infection and followed longitudinally. The data originate from a study of blood T cell repertoires in COVID-19. The CDR3 sequence is 16 residues long. V lost 5 bases, J lost 5 bases, and 10 bases stayed unmatched. Germline assignment: CDR1 MNHEY and CDR2 SMNVEV (reference sequence). The assay was immunoSEQ multiplex PCR, and TCRdb's table has in-frame clones only and misses some. Of approximately 110,000 clones listed, approximately 74% are singletons. The sample taken for sequencing was peripheral blood. The chain combines TRBV27 with TRBJ2-2; 8 nucleotides line up with TRBD1. This receptor was identified in a man at least 80 years old with COVID-19, enrolled during active disease. The CDR3 DNA is TGTGCCAGCAGTCCCTGGACAGGGATAGAGACCGGGGAGCTGTTTTTT. The encoded protein is CASSPWTGIETGELFF.